This T cell receptor beta chain was documented in a study of blood T cell repertoires in COVID-19. Study in general: The samples span acute and convalescent COVID-19 from the United States, Italy and Spain. PBMCs, B-cell-depleted T cells, or T cells were the source of the cDNA or gDNA that made up the material.

Original methodology: Estimation of nucleated cell counts relied on the amplification of reference gene primers. Repertoires were generated with immunoSEQ multiplex PCR, while TCRdb's copy carries only in-frame clones and drops some. From that table come the V and J calls and clone size; the DNA was used to work out D and trimming. The repertoire has 250,000 to 300,000 clones, approximately 85% of them found once; the top ten carry roughly 5%. V lost 6 bases and J 1 base, leaving 9 bases between the germline ends. The CDR3 is made up of 13 amino acids. The chain links TRBV12-3 or TRBV12-4 to TRBJ1-1; no definite D call. The specimen sequenced was peripheral blood. The sequence derives from a middle-aged man with active or convalescent COVID-19. CDR3 in amino acids: CASRFQENTEAFF. The CDR3 nucleotides read TGTGCCAGCAGATTTCAGGAGAACACTGAAGCTTTCTTT.